This record concerns one TCR beta chain sequence. Other nucleotide sequences in the sample specify the same CDR3. Germline CDR1 SGHRS, CDR2 YFSETQ. V dropped 3 bases and J dropped 0 bases, with 6 bases sitting between them. The CDR3 spans 13 residues. This specimen belongs to a study of blood T cell repertoires in COVID-19. Study summary: Italy, Spain and the United States were the sources of the convalescent and acute COVID-19 samples. PBMCs, B-cell-depleted T cells, or T cells provided the cDNA or gDNA that made up the material.

As handled by the study authors: Quantification of nucleated cells was approximated via reference gene primer amplification. TCRdb keeps only in-frame clones here, not all; method: immunoSEQ multiplex PCR. That table furnishes V, J and clone size, whereas the DNA furnished D and trimming. The table has 300,000 to 350,000 clones, about 85% seen once. The gene calls are TRBV5-1 and TRBJ1-1; D may be TRBD1 (5 bases). This receptor was taken from a young man with active or convalescent COVID-19. Sequencing was carried out using peripheral blood. This chain's CDR3 is CASSSTVNTEAFF. The CDR3 nucleotides read TGCGCCAGCAGCTCGACAGTGAACACTGAAGCTTTCTTT. Complete variable domain (other parts from reference TRBV5-1 and TRBJ1-1): KAGVTQTPRYLIKTRGQQVTLSCSPISGHRSVSWYQQTPGQGLQFLFEYFSETQRNKGNFPGRFSGRQFSNSRSEMNVSTLELGDSALYLCASSSTVNTEAFFGQGTRLTVV.